These 21 T cell receptor beta chains came from one sample sequenced in a study of blood T cells in healthy people across ages (dated by TCRdb to between 2015 and 2017). The library came from 5' RACE. The listed sequencing device is Illumina HiSeq 2500. A second roughly 7 to 11 cycle PCR used a sample-barcoded 5' primer and a J-beta primer mix. Using fastp at Q25 and MiXCR, TCRdb reprocessed the public reads and kept productive beta chains. Rows are combined by CDR3 protein, so each entry shows the most common genes and DNA. In this sample the table shows about 1.4 million distinct CDR3 sequences, around 55% of which occur a single time. The top ten hold about 6.7% of the sample. Sequenced input: blood. The source of these receptors is a man between 18 and 29 years old in good health.

With regard to this clonotype: A junction end diverges from the germline sequence, so it may reflect a read error. The V call is TRBV12-3 or TRBV12-4, the J call TRBJ1-2; D may be TRBD1 (5 bases). The CDR3 has 14 residues. The CDR3 sequence is CAGSLGGAPYGYTF. The DNA of the CDR3 is TGTGCCGGCAGTCTTGGGGGAGCCCCCTATGGCTACACCTTC.

This sequence joins TRBV4-2 and TRBJ2-7; 9 bases align to TRBD1. The J call may not be correct, given that the DNA end is closer to TRBJ2-5. CDR3 length: 16 amino acids. Germline CDR1 LGHNA, CDR2 YNFKEQ. The CDR3 DNA is TGTGCCAGCAGCCAAGAGGAAACAGGGGGCCGGGAGACCCAGTACTTC. Protein: CASSQEETGGRETQYF.

This clonotype appeared once. This chain joins TRBV20-1 and TRBJ1-2; weak D call: TRBD1 (6 bases). V was trimmed by 3 bases and J by 8 bases, leaving 16 bases between them. The V gene's germline CDR1 is DFQATT and CDR2 SNEGSKA (reference sequence). CDR3 length: 13 residues. The CDR3 nucleotides read TGCAGTGCTAGCCCCGACAGGTTACGAGGCTACACCTTC. Encoded protein: CSASPDRLRGYTF.

The chain links TRBV12-1 to TRBJ2-5; TRBD2, the table's D call, was not compared with the DNA. The J call may be mistaken, given a closer DNA end match to TRBJ2-7. TRBV12-1 is designated a pseudogene. This CDR3 has 17 residues. The CDR3 nucleotides read TGTGCCAGCAGCTCCAAAACCGGGACTAGGATTGGTTACGAGCAGTACTTC. This translates into CASSSKTGTRIGYEQYF.

V is TRBV4-1 and J is TRBJ2-2; tentatively, D is TRBD1 or TRBD2 (5 bases each). The CDR3 runs to 14 residues. Trimming took 1 base from V and 6 from J, leaving 9 bases between them. Germline-derived CDR1 and CDR2 are MGHRA and YSYEKL. Here the CDR3 DNA reads TGCGCCAGCAGCCAAGCGCAGGGACCCGGGGAGCTGTTTTTT. Amino acids: CASSQAQGPGELFF.

The CDR3, as DNA: TGCAGTGCTAAAAGACAGGGCGGGTTTAGCCAAGAGACCCAGTACTTC. It translates to CSAKRQGGFSQETQYF. The chain carries TRBV20-1 and TRBJ2-5, with 7 bases that match TRBD1. The V and J ends lost 4 bases and 1 base, in that order; junction bases with no gene match: 12. The germline gives CDR1 DFQATT, CDR2 SNEGSKA (reference sequence). CDR3 length: 16 amino acids.

The sample holds a few counts of this clonotype. The V call is TRBV29-1, the J call TRBJ2-4; 8 nucleotides agree with TRBD2. The J call may not be correct, given that the DNA end is closer to TRBJ2-7. This CDR3 region has 15 residues. The germline V gene encodes CDR1 SQVTM and CDR2 ANQGSEA. CDR3 sequence (DNA): TGCAGCGTTCGCAGGAGCGGGAGTAGGTCCTACGAGCAGTACTTC. Translation: CSVRRSGSRSYEQYF.

The CDR3 region is CAHWRGQGELRAFGQYF. CDR3 nucleotide sequence: TGTGCCCATTGGCGGGGACAGGGGGAACTACGAGCATTCGGGCAGTACTTC. The chain employs TRBV5-5 and TRBJ2-7, with 11 bases that match TRBD1. The CDR3 has 17 amino acids. CDR1 is SGHKS and CDR2 is YYEKEE in the germline V gene (reference sequence). V lost 10 bases to trimming and J lost 9 bases; unmatched junction nucleotides: 24.

The V gene is TRBV20-1, the J gene TRBJ1-6, with D possibly being TRBD1 (6 bases). Germline V gives CDR1 DFQATT, CDR2 SNEGSKA (reference sequence). This CDR3 has 15 residues. With 3 bases removed from V and 8 bases from J, the gap between germline ends came to 17 bases. CDR3 DNA sequence: TGCAGTGCTAGTAGCCGGACAGAGGGGGATTCACCCCTCCACTTT. It is translated as CSASSRTEGDSPLHF.

The V and J genes are TRBV28 and TRBJ2-7, with a weak D call TRBD2 (5 bases). CDR3 length: 13 amino acids. V was clipped by 0 bases and J by 3 bases, with 6 bases between them. Germline CDR1 is MDHEN and CDR2 is SYDVKM. The CDR3 protein is CASSLWAGYEQYF. CDR3 coding DNA: TGTGCCAGCAGTTTATGGGCGGGCTACGAGCAGTACTTC.

This chain connects TRBV4-1 to TRBJ2-5; 8 bases align to TRBD2. The J segment lost 2 bases and the V segment lost 5 bases, leaving 13 bases of the junction unmatched. Germline CDR1 is MGHRA and CDR2 is YSYEKL. The CDR3 sequence is 17 residues long. The CDR3 DNA sequence: TGCGCCAGCAGCAAAGCGGGAGTTGGGGGGGAGCAAGAGACCCAGTACTTC. It translates to CASSKAGVGGEQETQYF.

This clonotype came up once. One junction end disagrees with the germline gene, perhaps due to a read error. The gene calls are TRBV3-1 and TRBJ2-5; D remains unclear. The CDR3 is made up of 12 amino acids. CDR1 is LGHDT and CDR2 is YNNKEL in the germline V gene (reference sequence). The CDR3, as DNA: TGTGCCAGCTGCCACCCTCAAGAGACCCAGTACTTC. It yields the protein CASCHPQETQYF.

This clonotype showed up just a few times. The genes are TRBV7-9 and TRBJ2-7, with D tentatively TRBD2 (5 bases). Trimming took off 7 bases at V and 2 bases at J, with 9 bases between the two ends. This CDR3 is built from 12 residues. The germline V gene encodes CDR1 SEHNR and CDR2 FQNEAQ (reference sequence). DNA for the CDR3: TGTGCCAGCACCGGGGTAACCTACGAGCAGTACTTC. It encodes CASTGVTYEQYF.

The chain uses TRBV27 and TRBJ2-1, with 9 bases identical to TRBD1. CDR1 is MNHEY, CDR2 SMNVEV, per germline (reference sequence). The CDR3 has 15 residues. V dropped 5 bases and J dropped 6; count of bases not matched to a gene: 8. CDR3 region: CASSHYSTGGNEQFF. DNA of the CDR3: TGTGCCAGCAGTCACTATTCGACAGGGGGCAATGAGCAGTTCTTC.

The chain uses TRBV5-1 and TRBJ2-4; 8 bases map to TRBD2. Looked up from germline, CDR1 is SGHRS and CDR2 is YFSETQ. This CDR3 is built from 15 residues. V dropped 0 bases and J dropped 10; count of bases not matched to a gene: 9. For the CDR3, the DNA is TGCGCCAGCAGCTTGGACCCGGGAGGGCCTCCAATTCAGTACTTC. This sequence encodes CASSLDPGGPPIQYF.

The V call is TRBV27, the J call TRBJ2-1; 9 bases fit TRBD1. J gave up 4 bases and V 2 bases, and 6 bases lay outside the gene matches. CDR1 and CDR2 (germline): MNHEY, SMNVEV (reference sequence). The CDR3 sequence is 16 residues long. The CDR3 here is CASSLGDRELYNEQFF. DNA for the CDR3: TGTGCCAGCAGTTTAGGGGACAGGGAGCTTTACAATGAGCAGTTCTTC.

The V and J genes are TRBV20-1 and TRBJ1-4, with a possible D match to TRBD1 (5 bases). With 0 bases removed from V and 11 bases from J, the gap between germline ends came to 22 bases. Germline CDR1 and CDR2: DFQATT and SNEGSKA (reference sequence). CDR3 length: 16 residues. DNA of the CDR3: TGCAGTGCTAGAGATAGGGCCCAGACTTTGAAGGGGAAACTGTTTTTT. It specifies CSARDRAQTLKGKLFF.

The CDR3 is CASGLAGREQYF. The CDR3 DNA sequence: TGTGCCAGCGGACTAGCGGGGCGTGAGCAGTACTTC. The gene calls are TRBV7-9 and TRBJ2-7; 12 nucleotides line up with TRBD2. Germline V gene sequence: CDR1 SEHNR, CDR2 FQNEAQ (reference sequence). The J segment lost 7 bases and the V segment lost 8 bases, leaving 3 bases of the junction unmatched. This CDR3 contains 12 residues.

The table lists this clonotype with a count of one. A read error may explain this, as a much larger clone is one base away. The rearrangement links TRBV12-3 or TRBV12-4 to TRBJ2-1; D is undetermined. Trimming stripped 6 bases from V and 3 bases from J, with 3 bases between. The CDR3 is 11 residues long. The DNA for the CDR3 is TGTGCCAGCAGGTTCTACAATGAGCAGTTCTTC. Protein product: CASRFYNEQFF.

This clonotype was counted only a few times. This chain connects TRBV3-1 to TRBJ2-7; 10 nucleotides line up with TRBD1. Trimming at V came to 4 bases and at J to 3 bases, leaving 6 bases not matched to a gene. The germline gives CDR1 LGHDT, CDR2 YNNKEL (reference sequence). CDR3 length: 15 residues. This CDR3 is CASSLRQGAFYEQYF. Written as DNA, the CDR3 is TGTGCCAGCAGCCTGAGACAGGGGGCTTTCTACGAGCAGTACTTC.

The chain combines TRBV7-2 with TRBJ1-4; D not certain. V gave up 2 bases and J gave up 8 bases, with 15 bases separating them. The germline CDR1 and CDR2 sequences are SGHTA and FQGNSA. This CDR3 contains 15 residues. DNA of the CDR3: TGTGCCAGCAGCTTAAGGAGGAACCGAGGGGAAAAACTGTTTTTT. Amino acids: CASSLRRNRGEKLFF.